A selection of T cell receptor beta chains follows, all from one sample in a study of shared clonotypes between healthy human individuals. Clones were sequenced by immunoSEQ multiplex PCR, and TCRdb holds only the in-frame ones, with some missing. The top ten hold 0.05% to 0.07% of the sample, which has approximately 530,000 clones, around 95% seen once. The source material was naive CD4+ T cells sorted from blood. These receptors were taken from a young woman in good health. CDR3s include the opening cysteine and the closing phenylalanine or tryptophan. D genes are given only for firm matches. The listing skips clone size in some rows; elsewhere it reads once, few, many or a size class.

V gene,D gene,clone size,J gene,CDR3 protein,CDR3 DNA
TRBV4-1,TRBD2,-,TRBJ2-1,CASSQGISGRATHEQFF,TGCGCCAGCAGCCAAGGCATAAGCGGGAGGGCCACGCATGAGCAGTTCTTC
TRBV28,TRBD1,-,TRBJ1-3,CASRTGGAETGNTIYF,TGTGCCAGCAGAACAGGGGGCGCAGAAACTGGAAACACCATATATTTT
TRBV28,-,-,TRBJ2-1,CASSLSQGYDEQFF,TGTGCCAGCAGTTTGTCACAGGGCTACGATGAGCAGTTCTTC
TRBV5-6,-,-,TRBJ1-1,CASGVTQGEAFF,TGTGCCAGCGGAGTAACACAGGGCGAAGCTTTCTTT
TRBV28,-,-,TRBJ1-1,CASIEAGANTEAFF,TGTGCCAGCATCGAGGCAGGGGCAAACACTGAAGCTTTCTTT
TRBV28,-,-,TRBJ2-1,CASSLGGSEQFF,TGTGCCAGCAGTTTAGGTGGAAGTGAGCAGTTCTTC
TRBV4-1,-,-,TRBJ2-3,CASSHTMGKGTDTQYF,TGCGCCAGCAGCCACACTATGGGGAAGGGGACAGATACGCAGTATTTT
TRBV27,-,-,TRBJ2-1,CASSTSGRVLYNEQFF,TGTGCCAGCAGTACCTCGGGGCGGGTACTTTACAATGAGCAGTTCTTC
TRBV11-2,-,few,TRBJ2-7,CASSPSYEQYF,TGTGCCAGCAGCCCGTCCTACGAGCAGTACTTC
TRBV9,-,-,TRBJ2-7,CASSPSSAGIYEQYF,TGTGCCAGCAGCCCCTCTTCCGCAGGGATCTACGAGCAGTACTTC
TRBV10-3,-,-,TRBJ2-7,CAISESELTTGTYEQYF,TGTGCCATCAGTGAGTCTGAATTGACGACAGGAACCTACGAGCAGTACTTC
TRBV7-2,TRBD2,-,TRBJ2-2,CASSPRTSGGNTGELFF,TGTGCCAGCAGCCCGAGGACTAGCGGGGGGAACACCGGGGAGCTGTTTTTT
TRBV6-4,TRBD2,-,TRBJ2-3,CASSELAGGSATQYF,TGTGCCAGCAGTGAACTAGCGGGAGGATCGGCTACGCAGTATTTT
TRBV7-2,-,-,TRBJ1-1,CASSAQGHTEAFF,TGTGCCAGCAGCGCGCAGGGGCACACTGAAGCTTTCTTT
TRBV20-1,-,-,TRBJ2-7,CSAGTSYEQYF,TGCAGTGCTGGAACTAGCTACGAGCAGTACTTC
TRBV11-2,TRBD1,-,TRBJ1-2,CASSLNQGAGGYTF,TGTGCCAGCAGCCTGAACCAGGGGGCTGGTGGCTACACCTTC
TRBV5-1,-,-,TRBJ2-7,CASSLIFGAYEQYF,TGCGCCAGCAGCTTGATCTTCGGTGCCTACGAGCAGTACTTC
TRBV2,TRBD2,-,TRBJ2-1,CASSEGGLELYNEQFF,TGTGCCAGCAGTGAAGGGGGACTAGAGTTGTACAATGAGCAGTTCTTC
TRBV28,TRBD2,-,TRBJ2-2,CASRDLAGGPGTGELFF,TGTGCCAGCAGGGACCTAGCGGGAGGGCCGGGCACCGGGGAGCTGTTTTTT
TRBV18,TRBD2,-,TRBJ2-7,CASSPGLAGAYEQYF,TGTGCCAGCTCACCGGGACTAGCGGGCGCCTACGAGCAGTACTTC